The rows below give T cell receptor beta chains drawn from one sample of a study of radiotherapy plus CTLA-4 blockade in lung cancer. Profiling relied on immunoSEQ multiplex PCR, and the TCRdb table lists in-frame clones only, not all of them. The sample comprises about 87,000 clones, approximately 86% of which are singletons, and 16% rests with the top ten. The sample here was peripheral blood, taken from a patient treated with radiotherapy plus ipilimumab. The receptors come from a human donor with non-small cell lung cancer that progressed on radiotherapy plus ipilimumab. Each CDR3 is given with its conserved first and last residue. D genes are given only for firm matches. Size is stated for part of the rows, as once, few or many counts, or as a class when the clone is expanded.

TRBD1 | TRBJ2-6 | NA | TRBV4-1 | CASSQAGTGTLGGANVLTF | TGCGCCAGCAGCCAAGCGGGGACAGGTACCCTTGGGGGGGCCAACGTCCTGACTTTC
NA | TRBJ2-2 | NA | TRBV4-3 | CASSQDYLQTGELFF | TGCGCCAGCAGCCAAGATTACCTCCAAACCGGGGAGCTGTTTTTT
NA | TRBJ2-2 | NA | TRBV7-6 | CASSLGETGELFF | TGTGCCAGCAGCTTGGGAGAGACCGGGGAGCTGTTTTTT
NA | TRBJ2-3 | NA | TRBV19 | CASSINPRGAVDTQYF | TGTGCCAGTAGTATCAATCCCAGGGGCGCGGTAGATACGCAGTATTTT
NA | TRBJ1-1 | NA | TRBV9 | CASSVSGHTEAFF | TGTGCCAGCAGCGTGTCAGGGCACACTGAAGCTTTCTTT
NA | TRBJ2-7 | few | TRBV20-1 | CSAGHEQYF | TGCAGTGCCGGCCACGAGCAGTACTTC
TRBD2 | TRBJ2-7 | NA | TRBV19 | CASSSGGTSGGPFSYEQYF | TGTGCCAGTAGTAGCGGTGGGACTAGCGGGGGGCCCTTCTCCTACGAGCAGTACTTC
NA | TRBJ1-4 | NA | TRBV19 | CASSIHGQGTNEKLFF | TGTGCCAGTAGTATTCACGGCCAGGGGACTAATGAAAAACTGTTTTTT
NA | TRBJ1-5 | NA | TRBV5-5 | CASSFSRGVQPQHF | TGTGCCAGCAGCTTCTCGAGAGGGGTACAGCCCCAGCATTTT
NA | TRBJ2-4 | NA | TRBV2 | CAIVAAGTKNIQYF | TGTGCCATCGTCGCAGCTGGTACCAAAAACATTCAGTACTTC
TRBD1 | TRBJ2-3 | NA | TRBV6-5 | CASSYGQGAPDTQYF | TGTGCCAGCAGTTACGGTCAGGGGGCCCCAGATACGCAGTATTTT
TRBD1 | TRBJ2-7 | few | TRBV9 | CASSVGTGGVHEQYF | TGTGCCAGCAGCGTAGGAACAGGGGGTGTTCACGAGCAGTACTTC
TRBD1 | TRBJ2-3 | NA | TRBV5-4 | CASSAGQASDTQYF | TGTGCCAGCAGCGCCGGACAGGCTTCAGATACGCAGTATTTT
NA | TRBJ1-4 | NA | TRBV29-1 | CSVDPTGSNEKLFF | TGCAGCGTTGATCCGACAGGCTCTAATGAAAAACTGTTTTTT
NA | TRBJ1-2 | NA | TRBV6-6 | CASSATGGYGYTF | TGTGCCAGCAGTGCCACGGGGGGCTATGGCTACACCTTC
TRBD2 | TRBJ2-3 | NA | TRBV18 | CASSPGLVGTDTQYF | TGTGCCAGCTCACCGGGACTAGTTGGCACAGATACGCAGTATTTT
TRBD2 | TRBJ2-7 | NA | TRBV5-4 | CASSLAGGAAYEQYF | TGTGCCAGCAGCTTGGCGGGAGGGGCGGCCTACGAGCAGTACTTC
NA | TRBJ2-5 | NA | TRBV2 | CASSENSPQETQYF | TGTGCCAGCAGTGAAAACAGTCCCCAAGAGACCCAGTACTTC
TRBD1 | TRBJ1-2 | NA | TRBV18 | CASSPETGGINGYTF | TGTGCCAGCTCACCGGAGACAGGGGGCATCAATGGCTACACCTTC
NA | TRBJ2-7 | NA | TRBV5-4 | CASSYFEGGEQYF | TGTGCCAGCAGCTACTTTGAAGGGGGCGAGCAGTACTTC
TRBD2 | TRBJ2-7 | NA | TRBV5-4 | CASSFRGDSYEQYF | TGTGCCAGCAGCTTTCGGGGGGACTCCTACGAGCAGTACTTC
TRBD2 | TRBJ2-7 | NA | TRBV7-9 | CASSSGLAGPGYF | TGTGCCAGCAGCTCGGGACTAGCGGGCCCCGGGTACTTC
NA | TRBJ2-1 | NA | TRBV2 | CASRSGTPANNEQFF | TGTGCCAGCAGGTCCGGGACACCGGCGAACAATGAGCAGTTCTTC
TRBD1 | TRBJ1-1 | NA | TRBV6-6 | CASSLGGGYTEAFF | TGTGCCAGCAGTTTAGGGGGCGGGTACACTGAAGCTTTCTTT
TRBD2 | TRBJ2-3 | NA | TRBV27 | CASSPIWGGGGDTQYF | TGTGCCAGCAGCCCCATATGGGGAGGCGGGGGAGATACGCAGTATTTT
TRBD2 | TRBJ2-3 | NA | TRBV28 | CASSSAGAGVGYGDTQYF | TGTGCCAGCAGTTCCGCCGGGGCGGGAGTTGGTTATGGAGATACGCAGTATTTT
TRBD2 | TRBJ2-7 | NA | TRBV7-2 | CASSRPGGFAYEQYF | TGTGCCAGCAGCCGCCCGGGGGGGTTTGCCTACGAGCAGTACTTC
NA | TRBJ1-2 | NA | TRBV19 | CASSIGTGGGGYTF | TGTGCCAGTAGTATCGGCACAGGAGGTGGTGGCTACACCTTC
NA | TRBJ2-1 | NA | TRBV11-3 | CASSSQGNEQFF | TGTGCCAGCAGCTCCCAGGGCAATGAGCAGTTCTTC
NA | TRBJ1-3 | NA | TRBV29-1 | CSTREPGNTIYF | TGCAGCACCAGGGAACCCGGAAACACCATATATTTT
NA | TRBJ1-2 | once | TRBV5-8 | CASSLEGDYGYTF | TGTGCCAGCAGCTTGGAGGGGGACTATGGCTACACCTTC
NA | TRBJ2-1 | NA | TRBV7-2 | CASTQGAGGQWEQFF | TGTGCCAGCACCCAGGGGGCGGGAGGGCAGTGGGAGCAGTTCTTC
NA | TRBJ2-6 | NA | TRBV7-3 | CASSPWGANVLTF | TGTGCCAGCAGCCCTTGGGGGGCCAACGTCCTGACTTTC
TRBD1 | TRBJ2-7 | NA | TRBV28 | CASSSQGQGSSYEQYF | TGTGCCAGCAGTTCCCAAGGACAGGGAAGCTCCTACGAGCAGTACTTC
TRBD2 | TRBJ2-7 | NA | TRBV11-2 | CASSLDSGYGEQYF | TGTGCCAGCAGCTTAGATAGCGGGTACGGCGAGCAGTACTTC
NA | TRBJ1-5 | few | TRBV6-1 | CASILRPDTNQPQHF | TGTGCCAGCATTCTAAGACCGGACACCAATCAGCCCCAGCATTTT
NA | TRBJ1-2 | NA | TRBV29-1 | CSAEYSPEYGYTF | TGCAGCGCCGAGTACTCCCCCGAGTATGGCTACACCTTC
NA | TRBJ2-1 | NA | TRBV7-9 | CASSGGIWARHEQFF | TGTGCCAGCAGCGGCGGAATTTGGGCTCGTCATGAGCAGTTCTTC
NA | TRBJ1-1 | few | TRBV6-1 | CASSDAGLNTEAFF | TGTGCCAGCAGTGACGCGGGGCTAAACACTGAAGCTTTCTTT
TRBD2 | TRBJ2-5 | NA | TRBV11-2 | CASSLRTSGRPQQETQYF | TGTGCCAGCAGCCTACGGACTAGCGGGAGGCCCCAACAAGAGACCCAGTACTTC
TRBD1 | TRBJ1-2 | NA | TRBV10-3 | CAISESRTGGGYGYTF | TGTGCCATCAGTGAGTCAAGGACAGGGGGTGGCTATGGCTACACCTTC
TRBD2 | TRBJ2-1 | NA | TRBV4-3 | CASSQRAGGLYNEQFF | TGCGCCAGCAGCCAACGGGCGGGGGGCCTCTACAATGAGCAGTTCTTC
TRBD1 | TRBJ1-1 | NA | TRBV10-3 | CAISAGQGREAFF | TGTGCCATCAGTGCGGGACAGGGGAGGGAAGCTTTCTTT
NA | TRBJ1-6 | NA | TRBV5-4 | CASSNLPLGRGGGSPLHF | TGTGCCAGCAGCAACTTACCCCTAGGTAGGGGCGGGGGTTCACCCCTCCACTTT
NA | TRBJ1-4 | NA | TRBV4-2 | CASSQGETGKLFF | TGTGCCAGCAGCCAAGGCGAGACTGGAAAACTGTTTTTT
NA | TRBJ1-5 | NA | TRBV5-1 | CASSPQDPGSQPQHF | TGCGCCAGCAGCCCCCAGGACCCCGGTAGTCAGCCCCAGCATTTT
NA | TRBJ1-6 | NA | TRBV25-1 | CASSESPSSYNSPLHF | TGTGCCAGCAGTGAATCCCCGAGCTCCTATAATTCACCCCTCCACTTT
NA | TRBJ1-5 | NA | TRBV6-1 | CASRAGWNQPQHF | TGTGCCAGCAGAGCAGGGTGGAATCAGCCCCAGCATTTT
NA | TRBJ2-7 | NA | TRBV4-3 | CASSPHGTADYEQYF | TGCGCCAGCAGCCCCCACGGGACTGCGGACTACGAGCAGTACTTC
TRBD2 | TRBJ2-1 | few | TRBV19 | CASRAAGGRNEQFF | TGTGCCAGTAGGGCCGCGGGGGGGAGGAATGAGCAGTTCTTC
NA | TRBJ1-1 | NA | TRBV6-1 | CAGGKTGNTEAFF | TGTGCCGGCGGGAAGACAGGGAACACTGAAGCTTTCTTT
TRBD2 | TRBJ2-4 | NA | TRBV7-2 | CASSLLAGGLKNIQYF | TGTGCCAGCAGCTTACTAGCGGGAGGGTTGAAAAACATTCAGTACTTC
NA | TRBJ2-5 | few | TRBV4-1 | CASSQEGPGGGPQETQYF | TGCGCCAGCAGCCAAGAGGGCCCGGGTGGGGGACCCCAAGAGACCCAGTACTTC
NA | TRBJ1-2 | NA | TRBV27 | CASSYTGDGYTF | TGTGCCAGCAGTTATACGGGGGATGGCTACACCTTC
NA | TRBJ1-1 | NA | TRBV19 | CASVGEYTEAFF | TGTGCCTCGGTCGGGGAGTACACTGAAGCTTTCTTT
NA | TRBJ1-2 | NA | TRBV5-6 | CASSRQNYGYTF | TGTGCCAGCAGCCGACAGAACTATGGCTACACCTTC
TRBD2 | TRBJ2-5 | NA | TRBV7-2 | CASRPGLAGGGVETQYF | TGTGCCAGCAGACCTGGACTAGCGGGGGGAGGGGTGGAGACCCAGTACTTC
TRBD1 | TRBJ2-1 | NA | TRBV7-6 | CASSYRGDDYNEQFF | TGTGCCAGCAGCTACAGGGGTGACGACTACAATGAGCAGTTCTTC
NA | TRBJ1-5 | NA | TRBV9 | CASSVGSAGNQPQHF | TGTGCCAGCAGCGTAGGCAGCGCGGGCAATCAGCCCCAGCATTTT